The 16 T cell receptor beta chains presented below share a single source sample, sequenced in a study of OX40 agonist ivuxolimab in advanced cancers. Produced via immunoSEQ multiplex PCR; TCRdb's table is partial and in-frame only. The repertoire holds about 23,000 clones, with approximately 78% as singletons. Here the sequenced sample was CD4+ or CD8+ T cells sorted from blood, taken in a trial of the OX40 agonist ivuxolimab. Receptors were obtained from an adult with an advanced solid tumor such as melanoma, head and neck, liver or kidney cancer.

CDR3 bases: TGTGCCAGCAGTTTTCCCGGGACTGGAGACACCGGGGAGCTGTTTTTT. Its translation is CASSFPGTGDTGELFF. V and J are TRBV2 and TRBJ2-2; TRBD2 is a possible D gene (6 bases). Germline CDR1 and CDR2: SNHLY and FYNNEI. V lost 5 bases to trimming and J lost 3 bases, with 16 bases between them. The CDR3 covers 16 residues.

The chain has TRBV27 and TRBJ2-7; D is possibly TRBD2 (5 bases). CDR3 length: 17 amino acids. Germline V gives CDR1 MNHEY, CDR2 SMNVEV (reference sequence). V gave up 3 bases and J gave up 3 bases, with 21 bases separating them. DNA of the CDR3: TGTGCCAGCAGTTTGAAGGGCAAAGCTAGCCCTGGCTACGAGCAGTACTTC. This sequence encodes CASSLKGKASPGYEQYF.

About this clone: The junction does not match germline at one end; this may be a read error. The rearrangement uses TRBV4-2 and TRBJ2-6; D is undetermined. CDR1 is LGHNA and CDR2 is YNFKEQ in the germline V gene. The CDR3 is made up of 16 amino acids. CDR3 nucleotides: TGTGCCAGCAGCTTTAGGTTACAAAGTCGGGCCAACGTCCCGACTTTC. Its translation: CASSFRLQSRANVPTF.

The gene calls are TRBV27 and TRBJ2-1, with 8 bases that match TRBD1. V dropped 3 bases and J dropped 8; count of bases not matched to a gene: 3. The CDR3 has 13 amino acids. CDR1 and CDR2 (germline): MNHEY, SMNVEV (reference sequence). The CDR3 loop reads CASSLTGDDEQFF. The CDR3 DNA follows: TGTGCCAGCAGTTTGACAGGGGACGATGAGCAGTTCTTC.

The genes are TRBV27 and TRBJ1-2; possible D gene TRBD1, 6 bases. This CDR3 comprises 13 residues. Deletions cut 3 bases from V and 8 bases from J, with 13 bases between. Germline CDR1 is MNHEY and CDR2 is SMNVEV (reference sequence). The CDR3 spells CASSLGAGSGYTF. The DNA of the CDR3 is TGTGCCAGCAGTTTGGGGGCGGGGTCGGGCTACACCTTC.

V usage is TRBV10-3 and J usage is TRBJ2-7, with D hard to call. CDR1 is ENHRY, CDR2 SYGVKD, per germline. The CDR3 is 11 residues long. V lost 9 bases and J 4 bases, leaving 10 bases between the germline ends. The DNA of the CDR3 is TGTGCCATTAGAGACGGATACGAGCAGTACTTC. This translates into CAIRDGYEQYF.

The CDR3 sequence is CASCQRGSQSRANVLTF. Written as DNA, the CDR3 is TGCGCCAGCTGCCAGCGCGGTTCACAAAGTCGGGCCAACGTCCTGACTTTC. The rearrangement joins TRBV5-1 to TRBJ2-6; D is unresolved. Germline values: CDR1 SGHRS, CDR2 YFSETQ. CDR3 length: 17 amino acids. The V end lost 7 bases, the J end lost 5 bases, and 22 bases lay between the germline ends.

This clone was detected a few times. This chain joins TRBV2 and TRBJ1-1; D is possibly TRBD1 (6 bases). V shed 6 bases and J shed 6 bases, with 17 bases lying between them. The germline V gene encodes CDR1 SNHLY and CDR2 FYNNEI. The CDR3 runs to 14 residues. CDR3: CASREHQGFAEAFF. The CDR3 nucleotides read TGTGCCAGCAGGGAGCATCAGGGGTTCGCTGAAGCTTTCTTT.

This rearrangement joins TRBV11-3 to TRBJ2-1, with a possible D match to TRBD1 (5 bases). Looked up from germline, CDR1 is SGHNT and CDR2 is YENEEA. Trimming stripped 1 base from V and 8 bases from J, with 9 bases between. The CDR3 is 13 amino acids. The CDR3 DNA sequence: TGTGCCAGCAGCTTAGTGGCCAGGGATGAGCAGTTCTTC. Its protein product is CASSLVARDEQFF.

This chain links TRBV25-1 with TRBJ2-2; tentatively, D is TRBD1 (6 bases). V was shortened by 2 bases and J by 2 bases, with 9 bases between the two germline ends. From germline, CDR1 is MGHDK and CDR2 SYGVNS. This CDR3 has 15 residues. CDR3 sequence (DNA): TGTGCCAGCAGTGAACGGACAGACAACACCGGGGAGCTGTTTTTT. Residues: CASSERTDNTGELFF.

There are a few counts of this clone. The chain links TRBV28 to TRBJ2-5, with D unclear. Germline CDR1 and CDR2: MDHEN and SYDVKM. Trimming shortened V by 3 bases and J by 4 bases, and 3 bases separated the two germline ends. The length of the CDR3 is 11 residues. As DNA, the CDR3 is TGTGCCAGCAGTTTTCTAGAGACCCAGTACTTC. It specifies CASSFLETQYF.

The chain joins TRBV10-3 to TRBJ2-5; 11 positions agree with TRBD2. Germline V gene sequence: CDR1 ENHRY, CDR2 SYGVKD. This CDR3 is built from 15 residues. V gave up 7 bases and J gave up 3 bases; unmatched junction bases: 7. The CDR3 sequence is CAINPGTSGEETQYF. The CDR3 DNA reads TGTGCCATCAACCCCGGGACTAGCGGAGAAGAGACCCAGTACTTC.

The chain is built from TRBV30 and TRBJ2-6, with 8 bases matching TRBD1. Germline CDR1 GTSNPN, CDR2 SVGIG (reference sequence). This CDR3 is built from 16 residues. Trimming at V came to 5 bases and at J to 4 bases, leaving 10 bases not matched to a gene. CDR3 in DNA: TGTGCCTGGGCCGGGACAGGCCGTCTCGGGGCCAACGTCCTGACTTTC. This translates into CAWAGTGRLGANVLTF.

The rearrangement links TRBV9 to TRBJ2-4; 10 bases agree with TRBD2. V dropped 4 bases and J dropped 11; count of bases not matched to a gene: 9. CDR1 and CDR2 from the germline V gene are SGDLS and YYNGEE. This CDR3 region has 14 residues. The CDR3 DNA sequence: TGTGCCAGCAGCTCCGGGACTAGCGCTTACGTTCAGTACTTC. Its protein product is CASSSGTSAYVQYF.

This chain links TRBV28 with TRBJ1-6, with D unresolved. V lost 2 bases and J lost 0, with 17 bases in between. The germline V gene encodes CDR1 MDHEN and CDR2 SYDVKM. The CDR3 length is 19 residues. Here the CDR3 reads CASSLRRPPLSSYNSPLHF. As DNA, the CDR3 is TGTGCCAGCAGTTTAAGGCGGCCACCCCTGAGCTCCTATAATTCACCCCTCCACTTT. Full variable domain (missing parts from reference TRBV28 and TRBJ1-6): DVKVTQSSRYLVKRTGEKVFLECVQDMDHENMFWYRQDPGLGLRLIYFSYDVKMKEKGDIPEGYSVSREKKERFSLILESASTNQTSMYLCASSLRRPPLSSYNSPLHFGNGTRLTVT.

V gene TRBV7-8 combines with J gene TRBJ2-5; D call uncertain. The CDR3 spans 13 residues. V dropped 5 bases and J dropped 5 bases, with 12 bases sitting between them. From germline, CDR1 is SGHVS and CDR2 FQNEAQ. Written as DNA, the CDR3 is TGTGCCAGCAGCCCGCCCTTCATCGAGACCCAGTACTTC. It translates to CASSPPFIETQYF.